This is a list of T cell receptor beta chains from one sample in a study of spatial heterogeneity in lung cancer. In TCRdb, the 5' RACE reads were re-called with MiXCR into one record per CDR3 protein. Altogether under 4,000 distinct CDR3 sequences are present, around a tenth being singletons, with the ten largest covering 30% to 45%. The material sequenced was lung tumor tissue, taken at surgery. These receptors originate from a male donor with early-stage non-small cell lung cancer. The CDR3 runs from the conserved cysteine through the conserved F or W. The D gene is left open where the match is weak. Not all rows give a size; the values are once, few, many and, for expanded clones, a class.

cdr3_nt: TGTGCCAGCAGTTTCGGGACGGGCGGCTACACCTTC
cdr3_aa: CASSFGTGGYTF
clone_size: -
d_call: -
v_call: TRBV28
j_call: TRBJ1-2

cdr3_nt: TGCGCCAGCAGCTTGGCTGGGACAGATAACACTGAAGCTTTCTTT
cdr3_aa: CASSLAGTDNTEAFF
clone_size: -
d_call: TRBD1
v_call: TRBV5-1
j_call: TRBJ1-1

cdr3_nt: TGTGCCAGCCGGCCTAGACAGTTACTCACAGATACGCAGTATTTT
cdr3_aa: CASRPRQLLTDTQYF
clone_size: few
d_call: -
v_call: TRBV27
j_call: TRBJ2-3

cdr3_nt: TGTGCCAGCAGCCCATGGACAGGGAAAGATGCAACTAATGAAAAACTGTTTTTT
cdr3_aa: CASSPWTGKDATNEKLFF
clone_size: -
d_call: TRBD1
v_call: TRBV7-9
j_call: TRBJ1-4

cdr3_nt: TGTGCCAGCAGCTCACACCCCGGGACTAGCGGCCCTCGGGATACGCAGTATTTT
cdr3_aa: CASSSHPGTSGPRDTQYF
clone_size: medium-sized
d_call: TRBD2
v_call: TRBV7-7
j_call: TRBJ2-3

cdr3_nt: TGTGCCAGCAGCCAGAGTTGGGACACCGGGGAGCTGTTTTTT
cdr3_aa: CASSQSWDTGELFF
clone_size: -
d_call: -
v_call: TRBV3-1
j_call: TRBJ2-2

cdr3_nt: TGTGCCAGCAGCTTGGAGGAAGGGATGGCTGGGGCCAACGTCCTGACTTTC
cdr3_aa: CASSLEEGMAGANVLTF
clone_size: medium-sized
d_call: -
v_call: TRBV5-6
j_call: TRBJ2-6

cdr3_nt: TGTGCCAGCTCACCCCTGGGAGCTGCGATCCCTGAAAAACTGTTTTTT
cdr3_aa: CASSPLGAAIPEKLFF
clone_size: medium-sized
d_call: -
v_call: TRBV18
j_call: TRBJ1-4

cdr3_nt: TGTGCCAGCAGTGACCCGACTAGCGGACAACAAGAGACCCAGTACTTC
cdr3_aa: CASSDPTSGQQETQYF
clone_size: many
d_call: TRBD2
v_call: TRBV25-1
j_call: TRBJ2-5

cdr3_nt: TGTGCCAGCAGCTTGGGGAGGGGACTGTTCTACAATGAGCAGTTCTTC
cdr3_aa: CASSLGRGLFYNEQFF
clone_size: many
d_call: TRBD2
v_call: TRBV7-9
j_call: TRBJ2-1

cdr3_nt: TGCAGTGCTAGAGCCCCGCCCGATAATCAGCCCCAGCATTTT
cdr3_aa: CSARAPPDNQPQHF
clone_size: medium-sized
d_call: -
v_call: TRBV20-1
j_call: TRBJ1-5

cdr3_nt: TGTGCCAGCAGCTTAGAGCAGGGGAGGGCCCAGTACTTC
cdr3_aa: CASSLEQGRAQYF
clone_size: many
d_call: -
v_call: TRBV7-2
j_call: TRBJ2-5

cdr3_nt: TGTGCCAGTCTTTTAGGGACAGGGGGCACAGATACGCAGTATTTT
cdr3_aa: CASLLGTGGTDTQYF
clone_size: medium-sized
d_call: TRBD1
v_call: TRBV25-1
j_call: TRBJ2-3

cdr3_nt: TGTGCCAGCAGCCAAGATTTGGTACCACGATACGGCTACACCTTC
cdr3_aa: CASSQDLVPRYGYTF
clone_size: -
d_call: -
v_call: TRBV14
j_call: TRBJ1-2